This T cell receptor (beta chain) was obtained from a study of shared T cell receptors in the human thymus. Profiled with immunoSEQ multiplex PCR; TCRdb holds only in-frame clones, not every one. The repertoire consists of roughly 500,000 clones, with approximately 78% occurring once and the leading ten covering 0.013%. The V and J ends lost 2 bases and 4 bases, in that order; junction bases with no gene match: 15. The V gene's germline CDR1 is SNHLY and CDR2 FYNNEI. This CDR3 spans 19 amino acids. Separately, the same data were catalogued under a study of human thymus T cells. According to that study: Thymus tissue was removed during corrective cardiac surgery. Seemingly biased V and J gene usage marked thymic and blood repertoires. Related research has reported that thymic repertoires overlap highly among unrelated individuals.

The chain has TRBV2 and TRBJ2-7; the match to TRBD2 covers 12 bases. This TCR was recovered from a boy younger than two with a congenital heart defect. Sequences were obtained from thymocytes. CDR3 region: CASSEWASGRVSPNYEQYF. The CDR3 nucleotides read TGTGCCAGCAGTGAATGGGCTAGCGGGAGGGTTTCCCCCAATTACGAGCAGTACTTC.